These 18 T cell receptor beta chains originate from one sample sequenced in a study of cytomegalovirus exposure and HLA in healthy donors. The PCR used 60 Vbeta and 13 Jbeta primers. Measured with immunoSEQ multiplex PCR; TCRdb has only the in-frame clones, and not every one. The table includes roughly 200,000 clones, about 80% detected once. Sequencing input: PBMCs. The receptors were sampled from a man aged 35 to 55 in good health and CMV-seropositive.

The V and J genes are TRBV19 and TRBJ2-1; 9 bases fit TRBD1. Per germline, CDR1 LNHDA and CDR2 SQIVND (reference sequence). V trimming: 7 bases; J trimming: 9 bases; junction bases outside the gene matches: 7. There are 13 residues in the CDR3. Here the CDR3 reads CASIGQGWGEQFF. In DNA form, the CDR3 reads TGTGCCAGTATCGGACAGGGGTGGGGTGAGCAGTTCTTC. The full variable domain, rest sourced from reference TRBV19 and TRBJ2-1, is DGGITQSPKYLFRKEGQNVTLSCEQNLNHDAMYWYRQDPGQGLRLIYYSQIVNDFQKGDIAEGYSVSREKKESFPLTVTSAQKNPTAFYLCASIGQGWGEQFFGPGTRLTVL.

V is TRBV11-3 and J is TRBJ2-3, with 10 bases that match TRBD2. Germline-derived CDR1 and CDR2 are SGHNT and YENEEA. This CDR3 is 17 amino acids long. Trimming removed 4 bases from V and 5 bases from J; junction bases left unmatched: 12. CDR3 sequence reads: CASSSHSSGGIVDTQYF. The DNA of the CDR3 is TGTGCCAGCAGCTCCCACTCTAGCGGGGGCATCGTAGATACGCAGTATTTT.

This clone was detected only once. The J gene is TRBJ1-2, the V gene TRBV6-5; 10 nucleotides line up with TRBD1. The trim removed 0 bases at V and 4 bases at J, leaving 5 bases unmatched. Germline CDR1 MNHEY, CDR2 SVGAGI. This CDR3 is 16 amino acids long. The CDR3 spells CASSYSTRDRGYGYTF. The CDR3 DNA reads as TGTGCCAGCAGTTACTCGACTCGGGACAGGGGCTATGGCTACACCTTC.

This sequence joins TRBV19 and TRBJ2-3; 7 nucleotides line up with TRBD1. CDR1 is LNHDA, CDR2 SQIVND, per germline (reference sequence). The CDR3 loop spans 13 amino acids. V was clipped by 6 bases and J by 4 bases; unmatched bases: 4. The CDR3 is CASRATGADTQYF. In nucleotides, the CDR3 is TGTGCCAGTAGGGCAACAGGGGCAGATACGCAGTATTTT.

This clone was seen only a few times. The chain is built from TRBV7-9 and TRBJ1-1; D possibly corresponds to TRBD1 (5 bases). V lost 3 bases and J 3 bases, leaving 14 bases between the germline ends. There are 15 residues in the CDR3. CDR1 SEHNR and CDR2 FQNEAQ come from the germline V gene (reference sequence). This chain's CDR3 is CASSLGVGTYTEAFF. The CDR3 DNA reads as TGTGCCAGCAGCTTGGGGGTAGGGACTTACACTGAAGCTTTCTTT.

The rearrangement joins TRBV6-1 to TRBJ1-3; D is undetermined. From germline, CDR1 is MNHNS and CDR2 SASEGT. The CDR3 has 15 residues. Trimming stripped 1 base from V and 1 base from J, with 8 bases between. The CDR3 protein is CASSEGAGSGNTIYF. CDR3 nucleotide sequence: TGTGCCAGCAGTGAAGGTGCGGGGTCTGGAAACACCATATATTTT.

The J gene is TRBJ1-4, the V gene TRBV5-1, with D perhaps matching TRBD1 (5 bases). Trimming removed 1 base at V and 3 bases at J, with 16 bases between. CDR3 length: 17 residues. Per the germline V gene, CDR1 is SGHRS and CDR2 is YFSETQ. The chain's CDR3 is CASSLRSGIGANEKLFF. In nucleotides, the CDR3 is TGCGCCAGCAGCTTGCGGTCAGGGATCGGAGCTAATGAAAAACTGTTTTTT.

This clone came up once. The CDR3 is CASRSRGTGGNNEQFF. The CDR3, as DNA: TGTGCCAGCAGATCAAGGGGGACAGGGGGGAACAATGAGCAGTTCTTC. The chain couples TRBV27 to TRBJ2-1, with 11 bases fitting TRBD1. The CDR3 loop spans 16 amino acids. V was clipped by 6 bases and J by 5 bases; unmatched bases: 9. CDR1 is MNHEY and CDR2 is SMNVEV in the germline V gene (reference sequence).

This rearrangement joins TRBV5-1 to TRBJ2-6; 10 bases are shared with TRBD2. Germline V gene lookup returns CDR1 SGHRS and CDR2 YFSETQ. The CDR3 length is 16 residues. With 6 bases clipped from V and 4 bases from J, the junction kept 7 bases outside the gene matches. The CDR3 loop reads CASKVLAGAGANVLTF. CDR3 DNA sequence: TGCGCCAGCAAGGTGCTAGCGGGAGCAGGGGCCAACGTCCTGACTTTC.

Notes on this clone: Other nucleotide sequences from this sample produce the same CDR3. The J gene is TRBJ1-2, the V gene TRBV6-5; 8 bases line up with TRBD1. V was pared by 5 bases and J by 5 bases, with 4 bases of the junction left unmatched. This CDR3 spans 13 amino acids. CDR1 is MNHEY, CDR2 SVGAGI, per germline. CDR3 sequence reads: CASSPDRDYGYTF. For the CDR3, the DNA is TGTGCCAGCAGTCCGGACAGGGATTATGGCTACACCTTC.

The chain combines TRBV9 with TRBJ2-1, with TRBD2 as a possible D gene (6 bases). Germline V gene lookup returns CDR1 SGDLS and CDR2 YYNGEE. Trimming stripped 2 bases from V and 7 bases from J, with 13 bases between. There are 14 residues in the CDR3. CDR3 sequence (DNA): TGTGCCAGCAGCGTGAGCATGGCGGGGAATGAGCAGTTCTTC. The encoded protein is CASSVSMAGNEQFF.

J is TRBJ2-3 and V is TRBV7-2; maybe TRBD2 (6 bases). CDR1 SGHTA and CDR2 FQGNSA come from the germline V gene. V dropped 4 bases and J dropped 0 bases, with 11 bases sitting between them. The CDR3 totals 15 residues. The CDR3 spells CASSSLGTSTDTQYF. CDR3 sequence (DNA): TGTGCCAGCAGCTCTCTGGGGACTAGCACAGATACGCAGTATTTT.

This chain uses TRBV6-1 with TRBJ1-5, with D hard to call. CDR1 and CDR2 (germline): MNHNS, SASEGT. Trimming stripped 6 bases from V and 5 bases from J, with 14 bases between. The CDR3 length is 14 residues. CDR3 amino acids: CASRPPGRDQPQHF. The CDR3 coding sequence is TGTGCCAGCAGGCCCCCAGGCCGCGATCAGCCCCAGCATTTT.

The chain links TRBV2 to TRBJ1-1, with TRBD1 identical over 9 bases. The trim removed 6 bases at V and 4 bases at J, leaving 9 bases unmatched. The CDR3 is 15 residues long. In germline, CDR1 is SNHLY, CDR2 FYNNEI. As DNA, the CDR3 is TGTGCCAGCAGCCACGACAGGGGGAGGTCCACTGAAGCTTTCTTT. Its translation: CASSHDRGRSTEAFF.

The chain recombines TRBV9 with TRBJ2-1; the match to TRBD2 covers 7 bases. Germline values: CDR1 SGDLS, CDR2 YYNGEE. The J segment lost 1 base and the V segment lost 0 bases, leaving 4 bases of the junction unmatched. The CDR3 runs to 16 residues. The CDR3 DNA sequence: TGTGCCAGCAGCGTAGAAGCGGGGAGATCCTACAATGAGCAGTTCTTC. This sequence encodes CASSVEAGRSYNEQFF. Together with reference TRBV9 and TRBJ2-1, the CDR3 gives the full variable domain: DSGVTQTPKHLITATGQRVTLRCSPRSGDLSVYWYQQSLDQGLQFLIQYYNGEERAKGNILERFSAQQFPDLHSELNLSSLELGDSALYFCASSVEAGRSYNEQFFGPGTRLTVL.

The gene calls are TRBV27 and TRBJ2-3; 10 bases map to TRBD1. Germline trimming cut 4 bases from V and 4 bases from J; bases unmatched to any gene: 5. Germline V gene data show CDR1 as MNHEY and CDR2 as SMNVEV (reference sequence). The CDR3 is made up of 15 amino acids. The CDR3 nucleotides read TGTGCCAGCAGTTCAGCCGGACAGGGGGCAGATACGCAGTATTTT. It codes for CASSSAGQGADTQYF.

CDR3 nucleotides: TGTGCCAGCAGTTTCCTTGACCGCGGGAACACCTTC. It encodes CASSFLDRGNTF. This chain connects TRBV28 to TRBJ1-2, with unresolved D. Trimming cost V 3 bases and J 12 bases, with 14 bases left between them. This CDR3 is 12 amino acids long. Germline assignment: CDR1 MDHEN and CDR2 SYDVKM.

The chain joins TRBV5-1 to TRBJ1-1; D possibly corresponds to TRBD1 (5 bases). CDR3 length equals 14 residues. Germline CDR1 SGHRS, CDR2 YFSETQ. Trimming took 1 base from V and 4 from J, leaving 11 bases between them. CDR3 DNA: TGCGCCAGCAGCTTGCAGGCCGGGGGCACTGAAGCTTTCTTT. Its translation is CASSLQAGGTEAFF.